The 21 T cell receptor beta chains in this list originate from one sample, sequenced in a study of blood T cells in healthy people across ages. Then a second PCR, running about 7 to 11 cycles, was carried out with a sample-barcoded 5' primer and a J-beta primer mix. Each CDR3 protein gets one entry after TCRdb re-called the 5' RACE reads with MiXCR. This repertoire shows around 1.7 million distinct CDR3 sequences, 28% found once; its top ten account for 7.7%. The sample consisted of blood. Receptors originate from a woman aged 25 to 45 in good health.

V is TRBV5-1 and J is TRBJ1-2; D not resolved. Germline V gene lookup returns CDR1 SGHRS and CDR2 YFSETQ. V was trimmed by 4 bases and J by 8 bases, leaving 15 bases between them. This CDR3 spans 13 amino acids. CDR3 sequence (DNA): TGCGCCAGCAGCCCGGGCGGGGATTGGGGCTACACCTTC. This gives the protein CASSPGGDWGYTF.

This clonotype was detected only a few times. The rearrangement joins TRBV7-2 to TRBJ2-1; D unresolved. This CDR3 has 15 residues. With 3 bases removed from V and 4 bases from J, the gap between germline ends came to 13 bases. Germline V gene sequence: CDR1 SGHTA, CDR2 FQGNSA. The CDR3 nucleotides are TGTGCCAGCAGCTTGGACGGGTTTTTATACAATGAGCAGTTCTTC. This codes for CASSLDGFLYNEQFF.

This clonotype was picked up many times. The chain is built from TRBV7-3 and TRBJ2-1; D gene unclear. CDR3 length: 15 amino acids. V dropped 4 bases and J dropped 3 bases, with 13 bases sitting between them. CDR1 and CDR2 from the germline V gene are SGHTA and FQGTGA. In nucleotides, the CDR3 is TGTGCCAGCAGCTCCCCTCGATCGGTCTACAATGAGCAGTTCTTC. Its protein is CASSSPRSVYNEQFF. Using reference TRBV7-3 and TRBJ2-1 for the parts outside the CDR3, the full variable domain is GAGVSQTPSNKVTEKGKYVELRCDPISGHTALYWYRQSLGQGPEFLIYFQGTGAADDSGLPNDRFFAVRPEGSVSTLKIQRTERGDSAVYLCASSSPRSVYNEQFFGPGTRLTVL.

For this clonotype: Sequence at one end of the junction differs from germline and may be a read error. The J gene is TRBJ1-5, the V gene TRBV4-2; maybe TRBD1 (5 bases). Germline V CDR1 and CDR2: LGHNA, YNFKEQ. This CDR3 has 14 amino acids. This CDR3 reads CASIQARDNQPQHF. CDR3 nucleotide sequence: TGTGCCAGCATCCAAGCCAGGGACAATCAGCCCCAGCATTTT.

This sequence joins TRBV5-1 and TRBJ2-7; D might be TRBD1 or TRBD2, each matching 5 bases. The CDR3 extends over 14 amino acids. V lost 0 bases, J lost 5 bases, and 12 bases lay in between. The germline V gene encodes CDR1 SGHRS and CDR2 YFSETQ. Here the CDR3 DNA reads TGCGCCAGCAGCTTGGGGCAGGGAGTCCACGAGCAGTACTTC. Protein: CASSLGQGVHEQYF.

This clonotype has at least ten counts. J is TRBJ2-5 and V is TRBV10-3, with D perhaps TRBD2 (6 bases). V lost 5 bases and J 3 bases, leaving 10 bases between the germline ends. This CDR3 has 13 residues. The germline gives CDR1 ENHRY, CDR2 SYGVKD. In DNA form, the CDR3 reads TGTGCCATCAGTACCTTAGCGGAAGAGACCCAGTACTTC. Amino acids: CAISTLAEETQYF.

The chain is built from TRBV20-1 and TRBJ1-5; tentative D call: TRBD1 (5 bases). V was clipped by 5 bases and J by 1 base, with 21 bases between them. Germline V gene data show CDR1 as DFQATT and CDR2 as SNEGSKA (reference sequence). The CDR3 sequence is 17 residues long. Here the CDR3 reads CSAASGRGRGSNQPQHF. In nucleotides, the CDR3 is TGCAGTGCTGCTTCCGGTCGGGGCCGAGGGAGCAATCAGCCCCAGCATTTT.

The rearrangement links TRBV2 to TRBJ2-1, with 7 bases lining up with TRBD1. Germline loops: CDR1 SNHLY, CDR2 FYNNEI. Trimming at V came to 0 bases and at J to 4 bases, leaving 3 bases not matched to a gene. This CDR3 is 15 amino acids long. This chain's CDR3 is CASSEASGQYNEQFF. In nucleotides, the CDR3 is TGTGCCAGCAGTGAAGCCTCGGGACAGTACAATGAGCAGTTCTTC.

In nucleotides, the CDR3 is TGTGCCAGCAGTCCCCCCGGGGGAGTAAATACGCAGTATTTT. The encoded protein is CASSPPGGVNTQYF. The chain combines TRBV6-6 with TRBJ2-3; a weak D match, TRBD2 (6 bases). The V and J ends lost 5 bases and 7 bases respectively, with 16 bases between them. Per the germline V gene, CDR1 is MNHNY and CDR2 is SVGAGI (reference sequence). CDR3 length: 14 residues.

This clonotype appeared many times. The CDR3 DNA follows: TGCAGCGTGGCCCCGGGACAGATCTACGAGCAGTACTTC. As protein: CSVAPGQIYEQYF. The chain carries TRBV29-1 and TRBJ2-7; 7 nucleotides line up with TRBD1. Germline V lookup: CDR1 SQVTM, CDR2 ANQGSEA. The CDR3 length is 13 residues. The V and J ends lost 6 bases and 3 bases, in that order; junction bases with no gene match: 8.

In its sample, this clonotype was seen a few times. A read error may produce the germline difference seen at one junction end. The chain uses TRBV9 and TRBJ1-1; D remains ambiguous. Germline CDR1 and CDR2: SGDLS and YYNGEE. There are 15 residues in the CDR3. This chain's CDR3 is CANSPLGGMNTEAFF. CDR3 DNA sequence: TGTGCCAACAGCCCCCTCGGAGGGATGAACACTGAAGCTTTCTTT. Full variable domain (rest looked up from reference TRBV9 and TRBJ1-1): DSGVTQTPKHLITATGQRVTLRCSPRSGDLSVYWYQQSLDQGLQFLIQYYNGEERAKGNILERFSAQQFPDLHSELNLSSLELGDSALYFCANSPLGGMNTEAFFGQGTRLTVV.

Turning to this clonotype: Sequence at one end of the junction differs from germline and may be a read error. CDR3 loop: CANSLRDMETYGYTF. In DNA, the CDR3 is TGTGCCAACTCACTCCGGGACATGGAGACCTATGGCTACACCTTC. The chain couples TRBV18 to TRBJ1-2, with a possible D match to TRBD1 (6 bases). The CDR3 is 15 amino acids. Germline CDR1 KGHSH, CDR2 LQKENI.

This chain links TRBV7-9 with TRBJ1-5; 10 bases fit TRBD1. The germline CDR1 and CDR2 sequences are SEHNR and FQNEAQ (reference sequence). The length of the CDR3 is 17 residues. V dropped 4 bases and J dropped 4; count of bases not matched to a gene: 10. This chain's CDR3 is CASSSSSGQGLNQPQHF. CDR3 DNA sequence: TGTGCCAGCAGCTCGTCATCGGGACAGGGGCTGAATCAGCCCCAGCATTTT.

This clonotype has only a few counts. Written as DNA, the CDR3 is TGTGCCAGCAGTTGGGCAGCATCCCAAGAGACCCAGTACTTC. As protein: CASSWAASQETQYF. This rearrangement joins TRBV6-2 or TRBV6-3 to TRBJ2-5; the D is unclear. The germline CDR1 and CDR2 sequences are MNHEY and SVGEGT. CDR3 length: 14 amino acids. V lost 4 bases and J lost 1, with 10 bases in between.

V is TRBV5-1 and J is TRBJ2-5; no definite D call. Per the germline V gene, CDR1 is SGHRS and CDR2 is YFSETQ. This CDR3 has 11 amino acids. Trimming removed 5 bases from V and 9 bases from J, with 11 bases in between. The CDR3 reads CASRQVGSQYF. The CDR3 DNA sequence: TGCGCCAGCAGGCAGGTCGGGTCCCAGTACTTC.

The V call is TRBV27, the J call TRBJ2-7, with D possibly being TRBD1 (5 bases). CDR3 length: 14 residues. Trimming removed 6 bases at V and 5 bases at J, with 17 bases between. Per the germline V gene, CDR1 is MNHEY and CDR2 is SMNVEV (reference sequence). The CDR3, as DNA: TGTGCCAGCAGCCCTTCCCAGGGAAGAGACGAGCAGTACTTC. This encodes CASSPSQGRDEQYF.

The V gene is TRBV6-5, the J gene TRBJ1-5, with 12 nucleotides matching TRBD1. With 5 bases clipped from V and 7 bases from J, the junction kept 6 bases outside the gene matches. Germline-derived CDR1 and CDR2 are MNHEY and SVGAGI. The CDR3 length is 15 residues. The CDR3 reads CASSAGTGGAQPQHF. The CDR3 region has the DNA TGTGCCAGCAGTGCCGGGACAGGGGGCGCCCAGCCCCAGCATTTT.

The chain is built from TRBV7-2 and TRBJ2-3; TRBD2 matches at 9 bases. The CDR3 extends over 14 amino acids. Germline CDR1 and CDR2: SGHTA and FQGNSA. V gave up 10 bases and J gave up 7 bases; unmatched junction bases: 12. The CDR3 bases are TGTACCATCTCGAGGGGGACTAGCTCATATACGCAGTATTTT. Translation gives CTISRGTSSYTQYF.

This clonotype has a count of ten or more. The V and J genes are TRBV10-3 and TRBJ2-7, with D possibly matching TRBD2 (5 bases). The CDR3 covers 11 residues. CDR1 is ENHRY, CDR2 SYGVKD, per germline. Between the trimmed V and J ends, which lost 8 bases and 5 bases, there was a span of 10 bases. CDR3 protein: CAIGSSDEQYF. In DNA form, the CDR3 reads TGTGCCATCGGGAGTAGCGACGAGCAGTACTTC.

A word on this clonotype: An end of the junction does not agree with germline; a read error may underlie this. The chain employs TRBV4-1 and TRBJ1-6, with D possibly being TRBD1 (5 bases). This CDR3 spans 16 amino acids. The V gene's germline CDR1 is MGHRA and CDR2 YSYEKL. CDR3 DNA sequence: TGCACCAGCAGCCAACGGTGGGGGAGTCGCGATTCACCCCTCCACTTT. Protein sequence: CTSSQRWGSRDSPLHF.

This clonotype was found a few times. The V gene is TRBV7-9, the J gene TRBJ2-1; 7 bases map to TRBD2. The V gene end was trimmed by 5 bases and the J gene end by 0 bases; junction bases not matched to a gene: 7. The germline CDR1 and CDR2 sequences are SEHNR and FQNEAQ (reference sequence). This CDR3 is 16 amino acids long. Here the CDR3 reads CASSIPGGDSYNEQFF. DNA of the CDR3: TGTGCCAGCAGCATCCCTGGGGGGGACTCCTACAATGAGCAGTTCTTC.